The text below deals with one T cell receptor beta chain. The antigen is not known. The sample is drawn from a study of neoadjuvant nivolumab and ipilimumab in lung cancer. CDR1 GTSNPN and CDR2 SVGIG come from the germline V gene (reference sequence). V shed 0 bases and J shed 0 bases, with 0 bases lying between them. The CDR3 covers 12 residues. Some clones are missing from TCRdb's copy, which holds only in-frame ones; the method was immunoSEQ multiplex PCR. The profile covers about 26,000 clones, with around 83% appearing a single time and approximately 8.4% taken by the ten largest. General study findings and limits: Pretherapy blood TCR richness correlated positively with resected tumor richness. Compared with tumor-adjacent uninvolved lung, resected tumors showed greater richness and clonality. Only two of four nivolumab-treated tumors gained richness and clonality by surgery.

The V call is TRBV30, the J call TRBJ1-3; D unclear. The TCR was taken from an adult with non-small cell lung cancer. This material consisted of tumor tissue, taken after neoadjuvant nivolumab, alone or with ipilimumab, at or shortly before surgery. The CDR3, as DNA: TGTGCCTGGAGTGTCTCTGGAAACACCATATATTTT. Protein sequence: CAWSVSGNTIYF.